This T cell receptor beta chain comes out of a study of identical twins. TCRdb passed the 5' RACE reads through MiXCR, listing each CDR3 protein once. This table has 450,000 or so distinct CDR3 sequences, about 14% appearing once. Comment on this clonotype: What it recognizes is unknown.

The CDR3 totals 14 residues. Germline loops: CDR1 SGHVS, CDR2 FNYEAQ. V lost 5 bases to trimming and J lost 6 bases; unmatched junction nucleotides: 7. Findings of the study overall: Out-of-frame alpha sequences that twins shared showed excess low generation probability. Beta out-of-frame sequences showed weaker excess sharing between twins.

These data were likewise used in another study, on yellow fever vaccine responses in identical twins.

The TCR comes from a woman between 18 and 29 years old in good health. The specimen was CD4+ T cells sorted from blood. The genes are TRBV7-6 and TRBJ2-1; 7 bases are a match to TRBD2. CDR3 sequence (DNA): TGTGCCAGCAGCCCACTAGCGAGGGTCAATGAGCAGTTCTTC. It codes for CASSPLARVNEQFF.